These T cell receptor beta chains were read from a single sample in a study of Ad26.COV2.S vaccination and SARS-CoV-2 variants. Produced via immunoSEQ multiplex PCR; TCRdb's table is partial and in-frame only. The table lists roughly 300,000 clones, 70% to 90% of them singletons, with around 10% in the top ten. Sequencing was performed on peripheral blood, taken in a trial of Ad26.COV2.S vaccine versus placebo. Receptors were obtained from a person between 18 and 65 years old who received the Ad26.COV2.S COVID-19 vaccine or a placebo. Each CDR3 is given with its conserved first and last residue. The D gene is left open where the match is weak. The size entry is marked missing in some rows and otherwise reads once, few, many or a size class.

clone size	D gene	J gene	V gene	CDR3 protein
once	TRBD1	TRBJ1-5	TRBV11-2	CASSLVGQGVQPQHF
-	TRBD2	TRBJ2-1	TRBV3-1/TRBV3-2	CASSQTSGSSNEQFF
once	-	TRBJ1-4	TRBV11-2	CASSFGQGNEKLFF
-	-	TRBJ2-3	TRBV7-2	CASRASGADTQYF
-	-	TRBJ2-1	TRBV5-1	CASSLVVSVSSYNEQFF
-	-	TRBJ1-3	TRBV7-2	CASSQSMGGNTIYF
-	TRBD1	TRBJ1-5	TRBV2	CASSEGGGQGSQPQHF
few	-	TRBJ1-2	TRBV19	CASSIDRGLNYGYTF
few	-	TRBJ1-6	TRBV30	CAWAGVGSPLHF
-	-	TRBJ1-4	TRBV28	CASTSGAPGDEKLFF
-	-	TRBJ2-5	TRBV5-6	CASSHRGGKTQYF
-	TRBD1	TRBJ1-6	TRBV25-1	CASSGTGYSPLHF
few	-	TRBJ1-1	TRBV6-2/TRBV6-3	CASSRGAGNTEAFF
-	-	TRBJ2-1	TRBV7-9	CATKGEGRHEQFF
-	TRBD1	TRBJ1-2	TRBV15	CATSRGQGGLLSGYTF
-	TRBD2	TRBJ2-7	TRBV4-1	CASSHFRGGLAGYEQYF
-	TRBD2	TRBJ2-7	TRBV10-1	CASSEPATGTSGREGNEQYF
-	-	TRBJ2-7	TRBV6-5	CASRRTSQGGEQYF
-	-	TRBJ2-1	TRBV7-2	CASSLAPSPDNEQFF
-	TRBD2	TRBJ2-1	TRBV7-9	CASSLGILAGGNEQFF
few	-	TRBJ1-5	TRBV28	CASSYRTFNQPQHF
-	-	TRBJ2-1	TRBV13	CASSPGLVNEQFF
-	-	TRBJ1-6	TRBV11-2	CASSPDVSSYNSPLHF
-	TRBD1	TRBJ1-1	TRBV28	CASSAQTGGTEAFF
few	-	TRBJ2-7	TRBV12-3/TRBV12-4	CASSLEGDREQYF
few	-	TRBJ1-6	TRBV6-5	CASTPGGTLGSPLHF
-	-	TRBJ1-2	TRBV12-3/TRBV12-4	CASARRFYGYTF
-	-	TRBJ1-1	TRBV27	CASEAGNTEAFF
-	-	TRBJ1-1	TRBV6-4	CASSDSGSRAGEAFF
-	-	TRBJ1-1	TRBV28	CASSLGHTLSKAFF
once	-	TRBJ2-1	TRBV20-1	CSAAAQQFF
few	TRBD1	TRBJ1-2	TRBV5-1	CASSYDRDGYTF
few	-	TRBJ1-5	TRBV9	CASAAGRSNQPQHF
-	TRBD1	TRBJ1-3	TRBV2	CASSRDRASGNTIYF
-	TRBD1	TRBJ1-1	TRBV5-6	CASSWQGATEAFF
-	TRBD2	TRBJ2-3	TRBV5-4	CASSPLAGGSTQYF
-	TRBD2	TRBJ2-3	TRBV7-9	CASSLWVLAGGGSYNTQYF